Listed here is a single T cell receptor (beta chain). No antigen is known for it. Per-base quality was not reported, and no clone a single base away is much larger than it. The sample originates from a study of blood T cell repertoires in COVID-19 (TCRdb year 2020). Regarding the research as a whole: Samples from collaborators originated in the United States, Italy and Spain and spanned both the acute and convalescent phases of COVID-19. The prospective study material was composed of cDNA or gDNA derived from T cells, B-cell-depleted T cells, or PBMCs. Subjects who had been exposed to COVID-19, were actively infected with it, or had recovered from it provided the deeply sampled blood TCRbeta repertoires that made up the dataset. The repertoires were made available in a free public database intended to serve as a resource for research on the immune response to SARS-CoV-2. Samples were obtained from the ongoing ImmuneRACE study (first 160 participants) and from 1,000 to 1,500 subjects provided by 6 global collaborators. Nearly every sample came with metadata listing a de-identified subject ID, COVID-19 status, age in years and sex. Where available, HLA class I and class II types were taken from metadata supplied by the sample provider and were not determined by assay-based typing.

What the work shows at the level of the full study, not this receptor alone: The quantity of clinical and demographic metadata differed by source and by participant and was supplied without curation.

TCRbeta CDR3 regions were amplified from genomic DNA by means of the immunoSEQ Assay, a bias-controlled multiplex PCR. The authors' pipeline ran thus. The number of nucleated cells in each sample was estimated from the amplification of reference gene primers within the assay. To quantify the absolute abundance of each unique TCRbeta CDR3 rearrangement, sequence reads were collapsed and filtered. Productive Simpson clonality was computed per sample as the square root of Simpson's diversity index over productive rearrangements. TCRdb took over this immuneACCESS table, retaining in-frame rearrangements with V and J assigned. Such tables are incomplete; in checked studies, under half of the missing clones stem from an unresolved V gene, and the remainder is unexplained. The DNA was the basis for D and trimming; V, J and clone size are from that table. The sample table contains about 150,000 clones; only one count was recorded for roughly nine tenths of them. About 16% of the sample is in the top ten clones.

Trimming takes 5 bases off V and 6 bases off J; junction bases not matched to a gene: 8. The CDR1 and CDR2 encoded by the germline V gene are KGHDR and SFDVKD. From the cysteine through the phenylalanine, the CDR3 covers 14 amino acids. Only CDR3 DNA is held: 42 bases, read in frame from base 1. The collaborating institutions used their own protocols to collect whole blood in K2EDTA tubes. For TCRbeta analysis, collaborator samples were shipped as frozen whole blood, as isolated PBMCs, or as DNA extracted from either sample type. The TCR was taken from a woman between 40 and 55 years old with acute or convalescent COVID-19. The rearrangement combines TRBV24-1 with TRBJ1-1; 7 junctional bases match TRBD1. The specimen sequenced was peripheral blood. The sequence in DNA is TGTGCCACCAGTGCCACGACAGGGACGTCTGAAGCTTTCTTT. Its protein is CATSATTGTSEAFF.